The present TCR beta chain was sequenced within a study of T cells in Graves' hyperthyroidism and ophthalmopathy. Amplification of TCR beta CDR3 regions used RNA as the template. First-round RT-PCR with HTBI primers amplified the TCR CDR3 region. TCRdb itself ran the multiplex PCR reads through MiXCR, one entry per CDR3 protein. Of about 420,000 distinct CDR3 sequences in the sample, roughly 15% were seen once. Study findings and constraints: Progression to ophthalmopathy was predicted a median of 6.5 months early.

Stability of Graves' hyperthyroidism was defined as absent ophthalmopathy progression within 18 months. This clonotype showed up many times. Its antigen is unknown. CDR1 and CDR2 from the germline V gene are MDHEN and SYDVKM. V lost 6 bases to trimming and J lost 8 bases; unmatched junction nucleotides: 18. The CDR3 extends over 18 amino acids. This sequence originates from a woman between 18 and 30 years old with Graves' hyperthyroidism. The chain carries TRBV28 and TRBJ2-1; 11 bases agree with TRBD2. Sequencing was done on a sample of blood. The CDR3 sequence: CASSTLAGEELWGHEQFF. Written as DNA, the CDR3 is TGTGCCAGCAGCACACTAGCGGGGGAAGAACTATGGGGCCATGAGCAGTTCTTC.